The T cell receptor (beta chain) under discussion was sequenced for a study of blood T cell repertoires in COVID-19. Study background: The United States, Italy and Spain supplied acute and convalescent COVID-19 samples. The analysed material was cDNA or gDNA that came from T cells, B-cell-depleted T cells, or PBMCs.

The V end lost 2 bases, the J end lost 4 bases, and 11 bases lay between the germline ends. CDR1 is SGHNT, CDR2 YENEEA, per germline. The CDR3 runs 14 residues. This clone was observed at least ten times. Under the authors' procedure: Amplified reference gene primers provided the basis for estimating nucleated cell counts. TCRdb's copy holds only in-frame clones and misses some; the assay was immunoSEQ multiplex PCR. The D gene and trimming were derived from the DNA, and the V and J assignments and clone size from that table. Counted here are some 240,000 clones, approximately 78% occurring once; the ten biggest clones make up about an eighth.

The source of this sequence is an older woman with active or convalescent COVID-19. V and J are TRBV11-3 and TRBJ1-1, with D possibly TRBD1 on 6 matching bases. The sample consisted of peripheral blood. The DNA for the CDR3 is TGTGCCAGCAGCTTAACGGGCAGGGGCACTGAAGCTTTCTTT. It codes for CASSLTGRGTEAFF.